Included here is one T cell receptor beta chain sequence, with context. Its cognate antigen is unknown. The sample originates from a study of CD8+ T cells in alopecia areata. Findings and limits, study-wide: Scalp data also include sequences from resident alphabeta T cells of normal skin. Many expanded lesional clones stayed in scalp and blood while on tofacitinib. The presence of one nonresponder keeps the tie between baseline CD8+ expansion and response uncertain.

After isolation, RNA underwent reverse transcription to generate cDNA as the sequencing template. Sequencing used immunoSEQ multiplex PCR; TCRdb keeps in-frame clones, though not all of them. The table shows approximately 280,000 clones, with 58% occurring only once. Per germline, CDR1 KGHSH and CDR2 LQKENI. Trimming left V 5 bases short and J 5 bases short, with 22 bases between. This CDR3 is built from 16 residues. The treatment was: oral pan-JAK inhibitor, 5-10 mg twice daily. Both peripheral blood and punch biopsies of lesional scalp skin were obtained from patients who had alopecia areata. The receptor's source is a human donor with alopecia areata. The sequencing here drew on CD4+ T cells sorted from blood, taken at week 24, from a patient treated with tofacitinib. The genes are TRBV18 and TRBJ2-7; D may be TRBD2 (5 bases). The CDR3, as DNA: TGTGCCAGCTCATACCAGCTCCGCGGGCCCACTGACGAGCAGTACTTC. It translates to CASSYQLRGPTDEQYF.